The rows below give T cell receptor beta chains drawn from one sample of a study of Ad26.COV2.S vaccination and SARS-CoV-2 variants. TCRdb's copy holds only in-frame clones and misses some; the assay was immunoSEQ multiplex PCR. The sample lists around 300,000 clones, roughly 89% occurring once. The sample here was peripheral blood, taken in a trial of Ad26.COV2.S vaccine versus placebo. The receptors stem from a person between 18 and 60 years old who received the Ad26.COV2.S COVID-19 vaccine or a placebo. The CDR3 runs from the conserved cysteine through the conserved F or W. Each record gives: CDR3 protein, CDR3 DNA, V gene, J gene, clone size, D gene. D genes are given only for firm matches. Size tells how often a clone was seen (once, few, many) or the class of an expanded clone, and some rows leave it out.

CASSLDRGGNEQFF	TGTGCCAGCTCACTGGATCGGGGGGGCAATGAGCAGTTCTTC	TRBV18	TRBJ2-1	.	TRBD2
CASSGRQYNSPLHF	TGTGCCAGCAGCGGTAGACAGTATAATTCACCCCTCCACTTT	TRBV7-2	TRBJ1-6	.	.
CASSSTGGETQYF	TGTGCCAGCAGCTCGACAGGGGGAGAGACCCAGTACTTC	TRBV7-3	TRBJ2-5	.	TRBD1
CASSLQGLYGYTF	TGTGCCAGCAGTTTACAGGGGCTCTATGGCTACACCTTC	TRBV28	TRBJ1-2	.	.
CASSLLAGDSGNTIYF	TGTGCCAGCAGCCTACTTGCAGGGGACTCTGGAAACACCATATATTTT	TRBV3-1/TRBV3-2	TRBJ1-3	.	.
CASSPGQGSGIQYF	TGTGCCAGCAGCCCGGGACAGGGTTCGGGGATTCAGTACTTC	TRBV5-4	TRBJ2-4	.	TRBD1
CASSPSGRSYNEQFF	TGTGCCAGCTCCCCTAGCGGGCGCTCCTACAATGAGCAGTTCTTC	TRBV18	TRBJ2-1	.	TRBD2
CASSRGPNQPQHF	TGTGCCAGTAGTCGGGGTCCCAATCAGCCCCAGCATTTT	TRBV19	TRBJ1-5	.	.
CASSCRPGQGARTGAGNTIYF	TGCGCCAGCAGTTGTCGACCGGGACAGGGGGCGCGAACAGGGGCTGGAAACACCATATATTTT	TRBV23-1	TRBJ1-3	.	TRBD1
CAGRGVSTEAFF	TGTGCCGGCAGGGGCGTCAGCACTGAAGCTTTCTTT	TRBV7-9	TRBJ1-1	.	.
CASSEPPRGDEQFF	TGTGCCAGCAGTGAACCACCCCGGGGTGATGAGCAGTTCTTC	TRBV2	TRBJ2-1	.	.
CASSRGLGEQYF	TGTGCCAGCAGTAGGGGGCTCGGTGAGCAGTACTTC	TRBV2	TRBJ2-7	.	TRBD1
CSVGRAVSGYTF	TGCAGCGTTGGGCGAGCTGTCTCTGGCTACACCTTC	TRBV29-1	TRBJ1-2	once	.
CASSSQAGTGGYEQYF	TGTGCCAGCAGCAGTCAAGCCGGGACAGGGGGCTACGAGCAGTACTTC	TRBV5-5	TRBJ2-7	.	TRBD1
CASSLEGLYNEQFF	TGTGCCAGCAGCTTAGAAGGGCTTTACAATGAGCAGTTCTTC	TRBV7-2	TRBJ2-1	.	.